Below, 18 T cell receptor beta chains from the same sample are listed, as sequenced in a study of chemoradiotherapy in HPV16-positive cancers. Measured with immunoSEQ multiplex PCR; TCRdb has only the in-frame clones, and not every one. The data contain some 5,000 clones, roughly nine tenths of them singletons. The material was tumor tissue, obtained from a patient who underwent chemoradiotherapy. All receptors come from a human donor with HPV-associated anogenital cancer.

The chain is built from TRBV7-9 and TRBJ1-5, with a possible D match to TRBD1 (6 bases). The CDR3 has 15 residues. Germline V gives CDR1 SEHNR, CDR2 FQNEAQ (reference sequence). Deletions cut 5 bases from V and 2 bases from J, with 13 bases between. The CDR3 nucleotides are TGTGCCAGCAGCCCCACAGGGATGGGCAATCAGCCCCAGCATTTT. It specifies CASSPTGMGNQPQHF.

J is TRBJ2-7 and V is TRBV11-2, with D hard to call. Germline CDR1 is SGHAT and CDR2 is FQNNGV. The V end lost 0 bases, the J end lost 1 base, and 10 bases lay between the germline ends. CDR3 length equals 15 residues. CDR3 residues: CASSLDRWGSYEQYF. The CDR3 DNA follows: TGTGCCAGCAGCTTAGATCGATGGGGATCCTACGAGCAGTACTTC.

This chain links TRBV5-4 with TRBJ2-7; 7 nucleotides agree with TRBD1. Unmatched junction bases numbered 8, after V lost 4 bases and J lost 1 base. The CDR3 consists of 15 residues. Germline V gene data show CDR1 as SGHNT and CDR2 as YYREEE (reference sequence). The CDR3 coding sequence is TGTGCCAGCAGCGTGACAGGGCGCGAGTCCTACGAGCAGTACTTC. This gives the protein CASSVTGRESYEQYF.

This clone was picked up a small number of times. V and J are TRBV27 and TRBJ2-1; D possibly corresponds to TRBD1 (6 bases). The CDR3 runs 15 residues. Trimming stripped 5 bases from V and 7 bases from J, with 18 bases between. Germline lookup yields CDR1 MNHEY and CDR2 SMNVEV (reference sequence). CDR3 amino acids: CASSRGTTVQNEQFF. CDR3 bases: TGTGCCAGCAGTCGTGGGACAACCGTACAGAATGAGCAGTTCTTC.

The chain links TRBV27 to TRBJ2-7; TRBD1 matches at 8 bases. Trimming removed 6 bases from V and 0 bases from J; junction bases left unmatched: 7. Germline V lookup: CDR1 MNHEY, CDR2 SMNVEV (reference sequence). The CDR3 is 15 residues long. CDR3 protein: CASRPGQAPSYEQYF. CDR3 coding DNA: TGTGCCAGCAGACCGGGACAGGCACCCTCCTACGAGCAGTACTTC.

The chain carries TRBV4-3 and TRBJ2-5, with a possible D match to TRBD1 (6 bases). CDR3 length equals 16 residues. In germline, CDR1 is LGHNA, CDR2 YSLEER. Trimming removed 0 bases at V and 1 base at J, with 12 bases between. CDR3 coding DNA: TGCGCCAGCAGCCAAGATGGCCAGGGGAGCCAAGAGACCCAGTACTTC. It is translated as CASSQDGQGSQETQYF.

J is TRBJ1-2 and V is TRBV30; 7 nucleotides line up with TRBD1. With 0 bases clipped from V and 6 bases from J, the junction kept 4 bases outside the gene matches. The CDR3 has 13 amino acids. CDR1 GTSNPN and CDR2 SVGIG come from the germline V gene (reference sequence). CDR3 in amino acids: CAWSVQGNHGYTF. The CDR3, as DNA: TGTGCCTGGAGTGTACAGGGGAACCATGGCTACACCTTC.

V is TRBV18 and J is TRBJ2-5; the D is unclear. The V end was cut by 2 bases, the J end by 5 bases, with 9 bases between. The germline V gene encodes CDR1 KGHSH and CDR2 LQKENI. This CDR3 comprises 13 residues. CDR3 in amino acids: CASSPGNGETQYF. Written as DNA, the CDR3 is TGTGCCAGCTCACCAGGGAATGGGGAGACCCAGTACTTC.

The V and J genes are TRBV5-1 and TRBJ2-7; weak D call: TRBD2 (6 bases). CDR1 and CDR2 (germline): SGHRS, YFSETQ. The V gene lost 0 bases and the J gene lost 0 bases, with 10 bases spanning the gap. The CDR3 length is 15 residues. The CDR3 DNA is TGCGCCAGCAGCTTGGGCTGGGGGGTCTCCTACGAGCAGTACTTC. Residues: CASSLGWGVSYEQYF.

J is TRBJ2-3 and V is TRBV6-6; D is possibly TRBD1 or TRBD2 (5 bases each). The CDR3 is 12 amino acids. V shed 5 bases and J shed 14 bases, with 17 bases lying between them. CDR1 is MNHNY and CDR2 is SVGAGI in the germline V gene (reference sequence). CDR3 sequence: CASSPGPLPGYF. CDR3 sequence (DNA): TGTGCCAGCAGTCCGGGACCCCTACCGGGGTATTTT.

This clone has just a few counts. The genes are TRBV11-2 and TRBJ2-3; 9 bases match TRBD2. The CDR3 is 16 residues long. Germline CDR1 and CDR2: SGHAT and FQNNGV. V was clipped by 2 bases and J by 0 bases; unmatched bases: 3. The CDR3 bases are TGTGCCAGCAGCTTAACGAGCGGGGGGAGCACAGATACGCAGTATTTT. This sequence encodes CASSLTSGGSTDTQYF.

J is TRBJ1-5 and V is TRBV28, with D possibly matching TRBD1 (5 bases). V was trimmed by 4 bases and J by 4 bases, leaving 11 bases between them. This CDR3 has 14 amino acids. Germline CDR1 reads MDHEN; CDR2 reads SYDVKM. The CDR3 coding sequence is TGTGCCAGCAGTTCGACAGACCCTAATCAGCCCCAGCATTTT. This encodes CASSSTDPNQPQHF.

The CDR3 sequence: CASSLSGTSTGELFF. The CDR3 nucleotides are TGTGCCAGCAGTTTATCCGGGACTTCAACCGGGGAGCTGTTTTTT. The J gene is TRBJ2-2, the V gene TRBV27; a weak D match, TRBD2 (6 bases). CDR3 length: 15 amino acids. The germline V gene encodes CDR1 MNHEY and CDR2 SMNVEV (reference sequence). V lost 0 bases and J 5 bases, leaving 10 bases between the germline ends.

The rearrangement uses TRBV5-6 and TRBJ2-4, with D uncertain. The ends were cut back, 3 bases at V and 0 bases at J, with 10 bases in the middle. The CDR3 runs 15 residues. Germline-derived CDR1 and CDR2 are SGHDT and YYEEEE. CDR3 region: CASSSDILAKNIQYF. The DNA of the CDR3 is TGTGCCAGCAGCTCTGATATACTAGCCAAAAACATTCAGTACTTC.

This sequence joins TRBV11-2 and TRBJ2-7, with 12 bases lining up with TRBD2. The V gene end was trimmed by 1 base and the J gene end by 7 bases; junction bases not matched to a gene: 8. This CDR3 contains 16 residues. Per the germline V gene, CDR1 is SGHAT and CDR2 is FQNNGV. CDR3: CASSLGRLAGEGEQYF. CDR3 bases: TGTGCCAGCAGCTTAGGAAGACTAGCGGGAGAAGGTGAGCAGTACTTC.

This chain links TRBV7-6 with TRBJ2-1; D unclear. The CDR3 has 12 amino acids. V lost 4 bases and J 3 bases, leaving 4 bases between the germline ends. Germline assignment: CDR1 SGHVS and CDR2 FNYEAQ. This CDR3 is CASSSNYNEQFF. For the CDR3, the DNA is TGTGCCAGCAGCTCCAACTACAATGAGCAGTTCTTC.

This chain links TRBV5-6 with TRBJ2-5; D tentatively reads TRBD1 or TRBD2 (5 bases each). CDR3 length: 15 amino acids. The germline V and J ends were trimmed by 0 bases and 5 bases, with 14 bases remaining between them. CDR1 SGHDT and CDR2 YYEEEE come from the germline V gene. This CDR3 reads CASSLGGVAAETQYF. The DNA of the CDR3 is TGTGCCAGCAGCTTGGGAGGGGTCGCGGCGGAGACCCAGTACTTC.

V and J are TRBV6-5 and TRBJ2-1; 8 bases align to TRBD2. The CDR3 has 15 residues. Germline loops: CDR1 MNHEY, CDR2 SVGAGI. J was trimmed by 5 bases and V by 2 bases; bases with no gene match: 5. The CDR3 loop reads CASSYGRGGHNEQFF. In DNA, the CDR3 is TGTGCCAGCAGTTACGGCCGGGGGGGGCACAATGAGCAGTTCTTC.